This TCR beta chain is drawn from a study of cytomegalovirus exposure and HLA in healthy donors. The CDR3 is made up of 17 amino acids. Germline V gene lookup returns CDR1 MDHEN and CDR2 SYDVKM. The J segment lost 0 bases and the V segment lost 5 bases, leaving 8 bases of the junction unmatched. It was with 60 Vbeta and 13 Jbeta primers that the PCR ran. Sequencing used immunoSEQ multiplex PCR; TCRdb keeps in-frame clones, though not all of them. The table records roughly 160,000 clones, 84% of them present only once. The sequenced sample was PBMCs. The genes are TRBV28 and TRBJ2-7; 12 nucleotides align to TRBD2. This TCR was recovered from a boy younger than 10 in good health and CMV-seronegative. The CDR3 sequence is CASSVGLAGDSSYEQYF. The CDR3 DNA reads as TGTGCCAGCAGTGTGGGACTAGCGGGCGATAGCTCCTACGAGCAGTACTTC.